The clone carrying this T cell receptor (beta chain) was recorded a few times. This sample was included in a study of blood T cell repertoires in COVID-19. Study-level background: The United States, Italy and Spain were the sources of the acute and convalescent COVID-19 samples. The analysed material was cDNA or gDNA that came from T cells, B-cell-depleted T cells, or PBMCs.

Original methodology: Amplified reference gene primers provided the basis for estimating nucleated cell counts. Assay: immunoSEQ multiplex PCR; the TCRdb copy retains only in-frame clones and omits some. V, J and clone size reflect that table, while D and trimming were determined from the DNA. The table lists 15,000 or so clones, 70% to 90% of them singletons, with 15% to 20% in the top ten. The CDR3 totals 16 residues. The V end lost 3 bases, the J end lost 6 bases, and 16 bases lay between the germline ends. Germline V gene lookup returns CDR1 SGHRS and CDR2 YFSETQ. The J gene is TRBJ1-6, the V gene TRBV5-1; possible D gene TRBD1, 6 bases. Sample: peripheral blood. This clonotype was obtained from a human donor in a cohort sampled during active COVID-19. The CDR3 DNA is TGCGCCAGCAGCTACTATGGGGAGGGGGTTAATTCACCCCTCCACTTT. It specifies CASSYYGEGVNSPLHF.